Listed below are T cell receptor beta chains from one sample, sequenced in a study of cytotoxic CD8 clonotypes in ibrutinib-treated CLL. Clones were read by immunoSEQ multiplex PCR, and TCRdb kept only the in-frame ones, dropping some. This table has about 200,000 clones, roughly 72% appearing once. The sample here was PBMCs, taken after 24 months of ibrutinib treatment. The receptors originated from a human donor with chronic lymphocytic leukemia. The CDR3 runs from the conserved cysteine through the conserved F or W. A D gene is named only where the DNA matches it firmly. Size is stated for part of the rows, as once, few or many counts, or as a class when the clone is expanded.

- TRBJ2-1 TRBV7-6 - TGTGCCAGCAGCTTAGCCTGGGACTTCATACCAGGACGGTATGAGCAGTTCTTC CASSLAWDFIPGRYEQFF
- TRBJ1-3 TRBV30 - TGTGCCTGGAGTGTCTATGGGTCCGGCTCTGGAAACACCATATATTTT CAWSVYGSGSGNTIYF
TRBD2 TRBJ2-5 TRBV6-7 - TGTGCCAGCAAGAATCTCAGCGGGAGGGGGATTGCCCAGTACTTC CASKNLSGRGIAQYF
- TRBJ2-2 TRBV6-5 - TGTGCCAGCAAATTCACCGGGGAGCTGTTTTTT CASKFTGELFF
- TRBJ2-5 TRBV7-2 - TGTGCCAGCAGCTTAGTCCCCACGTACCAAGAGACCCAGTACTTC CASSLVPTYQETQYF
- TRBJ2-7 TRBV7-9 - TGTGCCAGCAGCCTCCCCTCAGGGGGGAGCTACGAGCAGTACTTC CASSLPSGGSYEQYF
TRBD2 TRBJ2-2 TRBV28 few TGTGCCAGCAGTCGACCGGGACTAGCGGGAGGGGGTATCGCCGGGGAGCTGTTTTTT CASSRPGLAGGGIAGELFF
- TRBJ2-2 TRBV6-6 - TGTGCCAGCAGTCCCCGCGGACTTAACACCGGGGAGCTGTTTTTT CASSPRGLNTGELFF
- TRBJ2-1 TRBV9 - TGTGCCAGCAGCGTAGGAGGTTCGGGGAATGAGCAGTTCTTC CASSVGGSGNEQFF
TRBD1 TRBJ1-1 TRBV10-1 - TGCGCCAGCAGTGAATTCCGGGACAGGAACACTGAAGCTTTCTTT CASSEFRDRNTEAFF
TRBD1 TRBJ2-3 TRBV9 - TGTGCCAGCAGCGTGCAACAGGGGGCGATAGATACGCAGTATTTT CASSVQQGAIDTQYF
- TRBJ2-1 TRBV11-2 once TGTGCCAGCAGCTTTCTCGGAGTAAATTACAATGAGCAGTTCTTC CASSFLGVNYNEQFF
- TRBJ1-2 TRBV21-1 few TGTGCCAGCAGCAGCCGACAGGGGCTCGACGGCTACACCTTC CASSSRQGLDGYTF
- TRBJ1-1 TRBV5-1 - TGCGCCAGCCGACAGCTGGGCACTGAAGCTTTCTTT CASRQLGTEAFF
TRBD2 TRBJ2-1 TRBV7-2 - TGTGCCAGCAGCCTTCCCGGGACTAGCATTTCAAGGACTTTCTTC CASSLPGTSISRTFF
TRBD2 TRBJ2-1 TRBV19 few TGTGCCAGTACGCGGGGGGCCTCCTACAATGAGCAGTTCTTC CASTRGASYNEQFF
TRBD1 TRBJ2-7 TRBV28 - TGTGCCAGCAGTTTATGGGTCTCTGGGACAGGTTACGAGCAGTACTTC CASSLWVSGTGYEQYF